This entry lists 6 T cell receptor beta chains sequenced from one sample in a study of beta chain features in type 1 diabetes. TCRB transcripts that were expressed got sequenced, as all of the isolated RNA had been reverse transcribed. Measured with immunoSEQ multiplex PCR; TCRdb has only the in-frame clones, and not every one. The profile covers 680,000 or so clones, with around 16% appearing a single time and approximately 0.093% taken by the ten largest. The sample comprised naive CD4+ T cells from blood. Every receptor here comes from a man between 18 and 29 years old in good health.

This clone was found a few times. The V call is TRBV10-3, the J call TRBJ2-2; TRBD1 is a possible D gene (6 bases). Trimming removed 11 bases from V and 6 bases from J, with 19 bases in between. The CDR3 consists of 14 residues. Germline lookup yields CDR1 ENHRY and CDR2 SYGVKD. The CDR3 DNA sequence: TGTGCCTCCGGGACACCATATCCAGCCGGGGAGCTGTTTTTT. Its protein product is CASGTPYPAGELFF.

The chain carries TRBV28 and TRBJ2-1; D perhaps matches TRBD1 (6 bases). The CDR3 spans 14 residues. The germline gives CDR1 MDHEN, CDR2 SYDVKM. Trimming took 6 bases from V and 0 from J, leaving 9 bases between them. Written as DNA, the CDR3 is TGTGCCAGCAGGCTAGGGGGCTCCTACAATGAGCAGTTCTTC. Encoded protein: CASRLGGSYNEQFF.

The chain links TRBV21-1 to TRBJ1-5; whether TRBD1, the table's D call, matches the DNA was not checked. TRBV21-1 is flagged as a pseudogene. The CDR3 totals 14 residues. The DNA for the CDR3 is TGTGCCAGCACAGGACAGGGAAACGGTCAGCCCCAGCATTTT. It translates to CASTGQGNGQPQHF.

The chain joins TRBV6-5 to TRBJ1-2, with 7 positions matching TRBD1. V dropped 6 bases and J dropped 2; count of bases not matched to a gene: 3. Germline lookup yields CDR1 MNHEY and CDR2 SVGAGI. This CDR3 is built from 13 residues. DNA for the CDR3: TGTGCCAGCAGAAGACAGGGAAACTATGGCTACACCTTC. This sequence encodes CASRRQGNYGYTF.

This chain joins TRBV19 and TRBJ1-1, with D unclear. There are 15 residues in the CDR3. Trimming cost V 4 bases and J 5 bases, with 17 bases left between them. Germline lookup yields CDR1 LNHDA and CDR2 SQIVND (reference sequence). The CDR3 sequence is CASSTNRAARTEAFF. Here the CDR3 DNA reads TGTGCCAGTAGTACGAACCGGGCCGCCCGGACTGAAGCTTTCTTT.

This clone occurred a few times. The V and J genes are TRBV30 and TRBJ2-7; 9 bases are a match to TRBD1. The CDR3 has 15 residues. The germline gives CDR1 GTSNPN, CDR2 SVGIG (reference sequence). After removal of 2 bases from V and 1 base from J, the junction contained 6 bases not matched to a gene. The CDR3 sequence is CAWSSYRGLSYEQYF. CDR3 DNA sequence: TGTGCCTGGAGTTCTTACAGGGGGCTTTCCTACGAGCAGTACTTC.